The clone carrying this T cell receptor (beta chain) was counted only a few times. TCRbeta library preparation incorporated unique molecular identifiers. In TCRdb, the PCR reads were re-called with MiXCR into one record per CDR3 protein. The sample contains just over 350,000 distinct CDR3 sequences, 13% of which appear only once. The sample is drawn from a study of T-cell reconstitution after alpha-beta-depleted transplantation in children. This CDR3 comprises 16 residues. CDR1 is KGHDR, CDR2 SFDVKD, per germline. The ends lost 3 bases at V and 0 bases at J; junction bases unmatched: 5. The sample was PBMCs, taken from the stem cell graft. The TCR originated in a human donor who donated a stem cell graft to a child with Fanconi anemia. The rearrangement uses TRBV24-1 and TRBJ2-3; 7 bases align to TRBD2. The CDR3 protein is CATSDRSGASTDTQYF. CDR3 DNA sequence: TGTGCCACCAGTGATCGGAGCGGGGCTAGCACAGATACGCAGTATTTT.